This TCR beta chain appears in the sequencing data of a study of blood T cell repertoires in COVID-19. Sequencing used immunoSEQ multiplex PCR; TCRdb keeps in-frame clones, though not all of them. Among 200,000 to 250,000 clones listed, approximately 82% were seen once. Deletions cut 7 bases from V and 7 bases from J, with 17 bases between. This CDR3 is built from 14 residues. CDR1 and CDR2 (germline): MDHEN, SYDVKM. The chain has TRBV28 and TRBJ1-5; D may be TRBD1 (6 bases). Specimen: peripheral blood. This sequence originates from a woman of 80 years or more with acute or convalescent COVID-19. The chain's CDR3 is CASNSPNRDQPQHF. The CDR3 region has the DNA TGTGCCAGCAATTCTCCCAACAGGGACCAGCCCCAGCATTTT.